Shown below are 23 T cell receptor beta chains from a single sample sequenced in a study of CD8+ T cells in alopecia areata. RNA extraction and reverse transcription yielded cDNA as sequencing template. Profiling relied on immunoSEQ multiplex PCR, and the TCRdb table lists in-frame clones only, not all of them. The table lists roughly 170,000 clones, around three fifths of them singletons, with about 14% in the top ten. The material sequenced was CD4+ T cells sorted from blood, taken at week 0. The receptors were sampled from a human donor with alopecia areata.

The rearrangement joins TRBV6-5 to TRBJ2-5; D remains unclear. There are 11 residues in the CDR3. The germline gives CDR1 MNHEY, CDR2 SVGAGI. Trimming took off 6 bases at V and 5 bases at J, with 7 bases between the two ends. CDR3 DNA sequence: TGTGCCAGCAGAGACGGGGAGACCCAGTACTTC. Amino acids: CASRDGETQYF.

This clone has only one observation. The J gene is TRBJ2-1, the V gene TRBV5-4, with 9 bases matching TRBD2. V lost 4 bases to trimming and J lost 7 bases; unmatched junction nucleotides: 9. Germline CDR1 reads SGHNT; CDR2 reads YYREEE (reference sequence). The CDR3 extends over 15 amino acids. CDR3 sequence: CASSPNLAGGNEQFF. The CDR3 bases are TGTGCCAGCAGCCCCAACTTGGCGGGGGGGAATGAGCAGTTCTTC.

The V call is TRBV7-6, the J call TRBJ1-3; TRBD1 might be the D (6 bases). The CDR3 loop spans 15 amino acids. Trimming took off 4 bases at V and 3 bases at J, with 13 bases between the two ends. Germline values: CDR1 SGHVS, CDR2 FNYEAQ. The CDR3 sequence is CASSSQGLNGNTIYF. The CDR3 nucleotides read TGTGCCAGCAGCTCACAGGGCCTCAATGGAAACACCATATATTTT.

V and J are TRBV27 and TRBJ1-6, with D possibly being TRBD1 (6 bases). In germline, CDR1 is MNHEY, CDR2 SMNVEV (reference sequence). V was shortened by 10 bases and J by 9 bases, with 16 bases between the two germline ends. The CDR3 covers 13 residues. In nucleotides, the CDR3 is TGTGCCACCAGGGGTCCCGGGGTTTCACCCCTCCACTTT. Translated, it gives CATRGPGVSPLHF.

Notes on this clone: The sample has other DNA sequences that encode this CDR3 too. The chain uses TRBV15 and TRBJ1-5; no firm D call. The V gene's germline CDR1 is LNHNV and CDR2 YYDKDF (reference sequence). This CDR3 comprises 14 residues. The V end was cut by 1 base, the J end by 1 base, with 5 bases between. The DNA for the CDR3 is TGTGCCACCAGCAGAGTGGGCAGCAATCAGCCCCAGCATTTT. Protein: CATSRVGSNQPQHF.

The chain has TRBV29-1 and TRBJ1-3; D gene uncertain. V dropped 6 bases and J dropped 0 bases, with 9 bases sitting between them. The CDR3 covers 13 residues. CDR1 is SQVTM and CDR2 is ANQGSEA in the germline V gene. The CDR3 coding sequence is TGCAGCGTCATGGACCTCTCTGGAAACACCATATATTTT. The encoded protein is CSVMDLSGNTIYF.

V is TRBV18 and J is TRBJ2-2; tentatively, D is TRBD1 (6 bases). CDR1 KGHSH and CDR2 LQKENI come from the germline V gene. V lost 6 bases and J 3 bases, leaving 11 bases between the germline ends. This CDR3 comprises 14 residues. The CDR3, as DNA: TGTGCCAGCTCGCTATACAGGGACACCGGGGAGCTGTTTTTT. This codes for CASSLYRDTGELFF.

In its sample, this clone was seen once. The chain carries TRBV15 and TRBJ1-6; D not certain. The CDR3 extends over 16 amino acids. From germline, CDR1 is LNHNV and CDR2 YYDKDF (reference sequence). Trimming took off 1 base at V and 7 bases at J, with 14 bases between the two ends. In nucleotides, the CDR3 is TGTGCCACCAGCAGAGTTGGGGAATTCAGAAATTCACCCCTCCACTTT. Translating gives CATSRVGEFRNSPLHF.

The rearrangement links TRBV25-1 to TRBJ1-2; maybe TRBD1 (5 bases). The germline V gene has CDR1 MGHDK and CDR2 SYGVNS. The CDR3 consists of 13 residues. Trimming shortened V by 2 bases and J by 7 bases, and 11 bases separated the two germline ends. The CDR3 loop is CASSEPGPGGYTF. CDR3 sequence (DNA): TGTGCCAGCAGTGAACCAGGGCCCGGTGGCTACACCTTC.

This clone was seen only a few times. CDR3 DNA: TGCAGCGTTGATACCCGGTGGGGCGGCACTGAAGCTTTCTTT. Translated: CSVDTRWGGTEAFF. The chain recombines TRBV29-1 with TRBJ1-1, with TRBD1 as a possible D gene (5 bases). Deletions cut 3 bases from V and 4 bases from J, with 15 bases between. Germline CDR1 SQVTM, CDR2 ANQGSEA. This CDR3 has 14 amino acids.

The rearrangement uses TRBV6-6 and TRBJ1-2, with D unclear. The CDR3 extends over 13 amino acids. Trimming took off 7 bases at V and 4 bases at J, with 13 bases between the two ends. Germline V lookup: CDR1 MNHNY, CDR2 SVGAGI (reference sequence). The CDR3 loop reads CASTRALSYGYTF. The CDR3 coding sequence is TGTGCCAGCACCCGGGCGCTTAGCTATGGCTACACCTTC.

The gene calls are TRBV30 and TRBJ1-6; D ambiguous. There are 12 residues in the CDR3. V was trimmed by 2 bases and J by 3 bases, leaving 2 bases between them. Germline CDR1 is GTSNPN and CDR2 is SVGIG (reference sequence). The CDR3 nucleotides read TGTGCCTGGAGTAGCTATAATTCACCCCTCCACTTT. Translated, it gives CAWSSYNSPLHF.

V and J are TRBV6-1 and TRBJ1-5; D is uncertain. Germline V gene lookup returns CDR1 MNHNS and CDR2 SASEGT. This CDR3 has 13 residues. Between the trimmed V and J ends, which lost 1 base and 4 bases, there was a span of 5 bases. CDR3 protein: CASSEEWNQPQHF. CDR3 sequence (DNA): TGTGCCAGCAGTGAAGAGTGGAATCAGCCCCAGCATTTT.

The chain is built from TRBV2 and TRBJ2-2; 7 nucleotides align to TRBD1. Germline CDR1 reads SNHLY; CDR2 reads FYNNEI. The CDR3 is 15 residues long. V was clipped by 2 bases and J by 6 bases; unmatched bases: 6. This CDR3 is CASSERGQSAGELFF. The CDR3 DNA reads as TGTGCCAGCAGTGAAAGGGGACAGTCTGCCGGGGAGCTGTTTTTT.

The rearrangement links TRBV9 to TRBJ2-5; perhaps TRBD2 as D (5 bases). This CDR3 contains 15 residues. Deletions cut 6 bases from V and 4 bases from J, with 19 bases between. The germline CDR1 and CDR2 sequences are SGDLS and YYNGEE. Written as DNA, the CDR3 is TGTGCCAGCAACAACGGGATGCAAAAGCTAGAGACCCAGTACTTC. Its protein product is CASNNGMQKLETQYF.

This chain uses TRBV30 with TRBJ1-1; weak D call: TRBD1 (5 bases). CDR3 size: 11 residues. Trimming cost V 5 bases and J 9 bases, with 13 bases left between them. Germline V lookup: CDR1 GTSNPN, CDR2 SVGIG (reference sequence). The CDR3 DNA sequence: TGTGCCTGGCAGACAGCTTTGAAAGCTTTCTTT. Its translation: CAWQTALKAFF.

This chain's CDR3 is CASSQVGDSEAFF. The CDR3, as DNA: TGTGCCAGCAGCCAAGTGGGGGACAGTGAAGCTTTCTTT. This chain uses TRBV4-2 with TRBJ1-1; 7 nucleotides line up with TRBD1. Germline V lookup: CDR1 LGHNA, CDR2 YNFKEQ. Germline trimming cut 1 base from V and 7 bases from J; bases unmatched to any gene: 3. The length of the CDR3 is 13 residues.

The table lists this clone with a count of one. J is TRBJ2-6 and V is TRBV5-1; 11 bases line up with TRBD1. Germline CDR1 and CDR2: SGHRS and YFSETQ. The CDR3 loop spans 19 amino acids. After removal of 2 bases from V and 4 bases from J, the junction contained 11 bases not matched to a gene. The CDR3 loop reads CASSLGTGGSISGANVLTF. The CDR3 DNA reads TGCGCCAGCAGCTTAGGGACAGGGGGATCAATCTCCGGGGCCAACGTCCTGACTTTC.

The chain employs TRBV7-2 and TRBJ2-4; a possible D gene is TRBD2 (5 bases). Germline V gene data show CDR1 as SGHTA and CDR2 as FQGNSA. Trimming took off 3 bases at V and 8 bases at J, with 14 bases between the two ends. The CDR3 consists of 14 residues. CDR3 in DNA: TGTGCCAGCAGCTTTAAGCTAGGGCGGGACATTCAGTACTTC. Translated: CASSFKLGRDIQYF.

Only a few counts were recorded for this clone. V gene TRBV2 combines with J gene TRBJ2-6, with no clear D. Germline V gives CDR1 SNHLY, CDR2 FYNNEI. The CDR3 loop spans 14 amino acids. The V end was cut by 2 bases, the J end by 2 bases, with 4 bases between. CDR3 amino acids: CASSEKAGANVLTF. CDR3 bases: TGTGCCAGCAGTGAAAAGGCTGGGGCCAACGTCCTGACTTTC.

The J gene is TRBJ1-5, the V gene TRBV30; no clear D gene. This CDR3 comprises 13 residues. Germline V gives CDR1 GTSNPN, CDR2 SVGIG (reference sequence). The germline V and J ends were trimmed by 2 bases and 5 bases, with 10 bases remaining between them. The CDR3 is CAWSTTAYQPQHF. For the CDR3, the DNA is TGTGCCTGGAGTACAACCGCGTATCAGCCCCAGCATTTT. Full variable domain (rest looked up from reference TRBV30 and TRBJ1-5): SQTIHQWPATLVQPVGSPLSLECTVEGTSNPNLYWYRQAAGRGLQLLFYSVGIGQISSEVPQNLSASRPQDRQFILSSKKLLLSDSGFYLCAWSTTAYQPQHFGDGTRLSIL.

CDR3 DNA: TGTGCCAGCAGTTACTCGGGAGGAAGCAATCAGCCCCAGCATTTT. Its translation is CASSYSGGSNQPQHF. This rearrangement joins TRBV6-5 to TRBJ1-5, with unresolved D. Trimming stripped 0 bases from V and 1 base from J, with 7 bases between. The CDR3 loop spans 15 amino acids. Germline assignment: CDR1 MNHEY and CDR2 SVGAGI.

This chain uses TRBV7-6 with TRBJ1-1; D call uncertain. This CDR3 comprises 12 residues. The germline V and J ends were trimmed by 5 bases and 2 bases, with 6 bases remaining between them. The germline V gene encodes CDR1 SGHVS and CDR2 FNYEAQ. The CDR3 coding sequence is TGTGCCAGCAGCCCGGCCAACACTGAAGCTTTCTTT. Its protein is CASSPANTEAFF.